The T cell receptor (beta chain) under discussion was sequenced for a study of T cell responses to AZD1222 COVID-19 vaccine. General study findings and limits: Dominant at 160-218 and 743-854, vaccine-associated CD4 TCRs also spanned spike. Seropositive at baseline were only six AZD1222 recipients. Increases in Spike-specific TCR breadth and depth were seen after two AZD1222 doses.

Clones were sequenced by immunoSEQ multiplex PCR, and TCRdb holds only the in-frame ones, with some missing. Here the sample spans approximately 190,000 clones, roughly 92% being singletons. This clone was recorded only once. Its antigen is undetermined. The clonotype was recovered from an adult who received the AZD1222 COVID-19 vaccine. The sequences come from peripheral blood, collected 28 days after the second AZD1222 dose.

CDR3 bases: TGTGCCAGCAGCCCACCCGGGACAGGGATGAACACTGAAGCTTTCTTT. It is translated as CASSPPGTGMNTEAFF. V gene TRBV5-4 combines with J gene TRBJ1-1; TRBD1 agrees at 9 bases. This CDR3 region has 16 residues. Unmatched junction bases numbered 7, after V lost 4 bases and J lost 0 bases. CDR1 is SGHNT and CDR2 is YYREEE in the germline V gene (reference sequence).